What follows is one T cell receptor (beta chain) and its context. The target antigen is unknown. CDR1 SGHAT and CDR2 FQNNGV come from the germline V gene. V lost 5 bases and J lost 3; bases outside the gene matches: 9. The length of the CDR3 is 16 residues. TCRdb itself ran the RT-PCR reads through MiXCR, one entry per CDR3 protein. The sample lists about 570,000 distinct CDR3 sequences; around 11% were seen once. These data originate in a study of response to subunit inactivated influenza vaccine. Findings and limits, study-wide: Only a handful of new T cells, the authors suggested, are recruited with each seasonal influenza vaccination.

The same sample was also studied in work on T cells expressing NK-cell markers. Turning to that study: The authors generated TCR beta cDNA through 5'RACE template switching with UMIs. In sorted CD3+CD56+NKG2C+, CD3+CD56+NKG2C- and CD3+CD56-NKG2C+ T cells, TCR beta repertoires were obtained. Seven donors tested HCMV-seropositive and one tested seronegative among the eight sequenced. Five or six donors carried dominant NKG2C+ clonotypes that made up roughly 1.0-7.0% of their CD8+ T cells.

The sample was PBMCs from blood, taken on the day of vaccination. The source is a man aged 45-65 years who received an inactivated influenza vaccine. J is TRBJ2-7 and V is TRBV11-2; 11 nucleotides align to TRBD1. As DNA, the CDR3 is TGTGCCAGCAGCGGAGGGACAGGGGGAGTCCTCTACGAGCAGTACTTC. Its translation: CASSGGTGGVLYEQYF.